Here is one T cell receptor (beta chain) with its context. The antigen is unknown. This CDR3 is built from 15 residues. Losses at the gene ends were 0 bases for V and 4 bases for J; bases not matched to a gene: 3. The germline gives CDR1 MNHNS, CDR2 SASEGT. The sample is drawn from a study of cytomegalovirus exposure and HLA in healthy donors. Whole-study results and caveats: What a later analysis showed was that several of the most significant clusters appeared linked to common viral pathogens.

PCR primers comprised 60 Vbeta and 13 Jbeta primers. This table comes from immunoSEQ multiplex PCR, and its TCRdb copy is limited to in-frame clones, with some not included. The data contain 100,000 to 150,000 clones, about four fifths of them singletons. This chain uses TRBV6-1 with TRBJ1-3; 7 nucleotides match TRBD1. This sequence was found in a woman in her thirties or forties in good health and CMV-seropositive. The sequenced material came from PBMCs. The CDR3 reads CASSEARGRGNTIYF. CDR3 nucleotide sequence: TGTGCCAGCAGTGAAGCCAGGGGGAGAGGAAACACCATATATTTT.